The T cell receptor (beta chain) described here comes from a study of blood T cell repertoires in COVID-19. This clone was seen only once. The germline CDR1 and CDR2 sequences are SGHRS and YFSETQ. After removal of 0 bases from V and 4 bases from J, the junction contained 8 bases not matched to a gene. The CDR3 spans 18 residues. Seattle cases were enrolled at active infection and followed longitudinally. In the original workflow: Quantification of nucleated cells was approximated via reference gene primer amplification. Assay used: immunoSEQ multiplex PCR; TCRdb lists only in-frame clones, some missing. Clone size and V and J calls were adopted from that table, with D and trimming inferred from the DNA. Found here are some 520,000 clones, approximately 92% of them singletons; the top ten hold roughly 0.92%.

This rearrangement joins TRBV5-1 to TRBJ2-2; 11 bases line up with TRBD2. The sample comprised peripheral blood. The TCR comes from a man between 18 and 35 years old with COVID-19, enrolled during active disease. CDR3 sequence: CASSLEASGRLTTGELFF. Written as DNA, the CDR3 is TGCGCCAGCAGCTTGGAAGCTAGCGGGAGGCTAACCACCGGGGAGCTGTTTTTT.